The sequence of this T cell receptor beta chain was determined in a study of T-cell memory formation after mild COVID-19. This clonotype has more than one count but fewer than ten. TCRdb re-called the 5' RACE reads through MiXCR, storing one row per CDR3 protein. The data contain 300,000 to 400,000 distinct CDR3 sequences, around 15% of them singletons. CDR1 and CDR2 from the germline V gene are DFQATT and SNEGSKA (reference sequence). The CDR3 runs 13 residues. The V and J ends lost 3 bases and 5 bases respectively, with 13 bases between them. Sequenced material: PBMCs or a T cell subset sorted from them (not recorded which). The clonotype was recovered from a young man who had mild COVID-19 (a few samples of this study predate the infection). Cell type and time point are not known. V and J are TRBV20-1 and TRBJ2-5, with D tentatively TRBD1 or TRBD2 (6 bases each). The CDR3: CSARGGRRETQYF. The CDR3 DNA sequence: TGCAGTGCTAGGGGGGGCCGTCGGGAGACCCAGTACTTC.